A single TCR beta chain is shown here with its context. Its antigen is not known. This CDR3 region has 15 residues. Trimming removed 3 bases at V and 5 bases at J, with 16 bases between. The V gene's germline CDR1 is MNHEY and CDR2 SMNVEV (reference sequence). CD4+ T cells that had been cultured provided DNA sequenced with the Oncomine TCR Beta short-read assay. TCRdb independently ran MiXCR on the PCR reads; one entry per CDR3 protein. The table records around 12,000 distinct CDR3 sequences, 76% of them present only once. Treatment of the sample: roughly ten-day PBMC culture with coronavirus spike peptide pools or control peptides (ViraFEST assay). The data originate from a study of vaccination and CD4 T cells after COVID-19.

The chain employs TRBV27 and TRBJ2-5, with D perhaps being TRBD1 or TRBD2 (5 bases each). The sample taken for sequencing was CD4+ T cells from blood, cultured in vitro. This clonotype was sampled from a human donor who had recovered from COVID-19. The CDR3 DNA sequence: TGTGCCAGCAGTTTGGGACGGCAAAGTAGGGAGACCCAGTACTTC. Translated: CASSLGRQSRETQYF.